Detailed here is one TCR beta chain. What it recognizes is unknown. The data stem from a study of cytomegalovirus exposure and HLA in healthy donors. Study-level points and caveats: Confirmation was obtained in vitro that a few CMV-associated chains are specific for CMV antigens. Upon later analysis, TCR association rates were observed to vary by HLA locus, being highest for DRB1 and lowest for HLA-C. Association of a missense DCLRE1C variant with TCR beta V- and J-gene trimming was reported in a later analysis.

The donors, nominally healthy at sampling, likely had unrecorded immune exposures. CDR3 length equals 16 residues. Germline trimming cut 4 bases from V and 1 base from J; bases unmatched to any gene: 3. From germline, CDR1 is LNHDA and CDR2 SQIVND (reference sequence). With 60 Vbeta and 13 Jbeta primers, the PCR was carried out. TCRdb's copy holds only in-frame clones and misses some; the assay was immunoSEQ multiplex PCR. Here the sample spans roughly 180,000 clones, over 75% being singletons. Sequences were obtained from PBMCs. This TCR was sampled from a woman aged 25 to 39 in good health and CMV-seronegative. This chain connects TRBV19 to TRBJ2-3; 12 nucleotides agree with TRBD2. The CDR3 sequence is CASSKTSGGRTDTQYF. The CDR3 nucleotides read TGTGCCAGTAGTAAGACTAGCGGGGGTCGCACAGATACGCAGTATTTT. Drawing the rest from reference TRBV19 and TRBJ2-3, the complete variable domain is DGGITQSPKYLFRKEGQNVTLSCEQNLNHDAMYWYRQDPGQGLRLIYYSQIVNDFQKGDIAEGYSVSREKKESFPLTVTSAQKNPTAFYLCASSKTSGGRTDTQYFGPGTRLTVL.